The source of this TCR beta chain is a study of cytomegalovirus exposure and HLA in healthy donors (dated by TCRdb to 2015 to 2018). With respect to the entire study: According to an earlier analysis of a few hundred of the donors, some 180 million T cells yielded over 90 million unique TCR beta sequences and about 280 Gb of sequence data. Class I and class II HLA loci were covered by the typing at four-digit resolution. The number of donors typed differed by locus, with roughly 629-640 for A, B, C, DRB1 and DQB1, 522 for DQA1, 600 to 610 for DPA1, and 450 to 480 for DPB1. The study aimed to test whether cataloging public T cell receptors could reveal signatures of past pathogen exposure. In an earlier analysis of 587 of the donors, high-throughput TCR beta sequencing was used to judge whether each TCR beta V gene segment behaved as functional or pseudogenic. A handful of DR-DQ haplotypes were handled as single units for association and clustering because linkage in the cohort was strong. A later genetic analysis took genome-wide SNP genotypes for about three fifths of the roughly 700 donors and used that subset as a discovery cohort. To predict cytomegalovirus infection status, the study combined high-throughput TCR immunosequencing, statistical association of individual TCRs with disease status, and machine learning. The genetic ancestry cluster associated with self-reported Caucasian donors included around four fifths of the 398 genotyped donors. Using immunosequencing, the study profiled T cell repertoires from around 670 subjects and related those repertoires to cytomegalovirus serostatus. A separate validation cohort of roughly 130 different subjects was used in addition to the roughly 720-subject first cohort. An early release covering some 640 HLA-typed donors comprised about 300 gigabases of sequencing data and around 85 million unique TCR sequences. Donor age, sex, ethnicity and CMV serostatus were collected together with the repertoire data. Rather than drawing on any new phenotypic data, the later analysis identified candidate immune exposures from TCR beta sequences and the way those sequences occurred across donors. Across 398 genotyped donors of the cohort, an average of about 240,000 unique TCR beta nucleotide sequences per donor were sequenced, and around 19% of those sequences were non-productive. A later analysis re-analyzed previously published TCR beta repertoires from 666 donors and added high-resolution HLA genotyping to study TCR occurrence patterns. Every discovery cohort repertoire had been produced on one sequencing platform. What the work shows at the level of the full study, not this receptor alone: A few of the identified cytomegalovirus-associated TCR beta chains were confirmed in vitro to be specific for cytomegalovirus antigens. Most TCR sequences were observed very rarely across donors, whereas some public TCRs were present in many individuals. In this cohort, only TCR beta chains were sequenced, and detectable features were limited by the absence of alpha or paired-chain data. In a later genetic analysis, a missense DCLRE1C variant was associated with V-gene and J-gene trimming of TCR beta chains, and the association was replicated in an independent cohort. The presence/absence analyses assumed that sequencing depth was roughly uniform across donors, and that assumption may not be true. The study listed over 150 TCR beta chains as associated with cytomegalovirus. The classifier was reported to diagnose cytomegalovirus status with high specificity and sensitivity in both the original and validation cohorts. Immune exposure information for the cohort was limited to CMV serostatus. A later analysis found that TCR association rates varied across HLA loci, with DRB1 alleles showing the most associated TCRs and HLA-C alleles the fewest. A cluster of highly shared sequence variants was judged likely to be a technical artifact of the sequencing pipeline. Assigning TCR associations to individual alleles was difficult when HLA alleles, especially DR and DQ, strongly co-occurred. In a later analysis, most CMV-associated TCR beta chains were found to appear HLA-restricted, with HLA associations seemingly driven largely by CMV exposure. In an earlier analysis of some 500 of the donors, most TCR beta V segments were observed in productive rearrangements about 87% or about 30% of the time, broadly matching IMGT annotations. According to a later analysis, parvovirus B19, influenza, CMV and Epstein-Barr virus appeared linked to several top co-occurrence clusters. A later analysis found that HLA-associated TCR beta chains were more clonally expanded and had lower generation probabilities than equally common non-associated chains. Compared with the roughly 670-donor mean, donors in an Asian-associated ancestry cluster had fewer N-insertions in productive TCRs, according to a later genetic analysis. Specific HLA alleles were associated with 15,000 to 20,000 TCR beta sequences at a false discovery rate of 0.05 in a later analysis. The authors suggested that the approach could potentially be extended to other disease states and immunological phenotypes. A further reported finding was that TCR beta sequences accurately predicted the HLA-A and HLA-B alleles for most subjects in the first cohort. Because counts were too low, roughly 16 rarely observed V segments, including chromosome 9 orphons, were excluded from the earlier analysis of several hundred of the donors. Because HLA typing was missing for some donors at each locus, association tests included only the typed subset. Correlated functional status among segregating V segments might be attributable to linkage disequilibrium, but an unknown experimental factor could not be ruled out.

Library preparation was by the immunoSEQ multiplex PCR assay. The multiplex PCR relied on a mix of 60 forward primers for TCR Vbeta segments and 13 reverse primers for TCR Jbeta segments. The CDR3 region of rearranged TCR beta genes was amplified from genomic DNA by a multiplex PCR assay. The amplified TCR beta libraries were sequenced on the Illumina HiSeq System as 87-base-pair reads. In the original analysis: In a later analysis, roughly 80 million unique TCR beta chains were counted across the approximately 620 repertoires, and roughly 11 million of these chains were shared by at least two donors. To remove PCR and sequencing errors, raw reads were error-corrected and collapsed into unique sequences using a nearest-neighbor algorithm that merged closely related sequences. Alignment of CDR3 sequences to IMGT reference sequences was used to assign V, D and J gene segments. For a sequence to be retained, at least a six-nucleotide match to both a V gene segment and a J gene segment was required. A rearrangement was called productive if the CDR3 had no stop codons and remained in frame with V and J, and every other rearrangement was called non-productive. CDR3 was defined by IMGT convention, running from the second conserved V-encoded cysteine to the conserved J-encoded phenylalanine. In an earlier analysis of 587 of the donors, sequences lacking an unambiguous match to a single V gene segment were excluded. An earlier analysis of fewer than 750 of the donors classified V segments as functional when productive rearrangements were above 56.7% and as segregating when the standard deviation between donors was above 5%. A statistical classification framework was built for diagnosing cytomegalovirus status from the catalog of TCR beta chain sequences. In a later analysis, V and J genes were assigned by comparing TCR nucleotide sequences against IMGT/GENE-DB human TR gene sequences. The TCRdist pipeline was used in a later analysis to assign CDR3 sequences and most-parsimonious VDJ recombination scenarios. In a later analysis, each TCR beta chain was defined by its CDR3 amino acid sequence together with its V-gene family, and reads without a unique V-gene family were excluded. A later analysis removed several hundred highly shared, low-generation-probability nucleotide sequences to deal with suspected cross-contamination and a sequencing artifact. For each public chain, a later analysis derived a clonal expansion index from normalized ranks of inferred template counts within each repertoire. A later analysis computed generation probabilities with a VDJ recombination model fitted to out-of-frame rearrangements, and checked the results against IGoR. A later analysis scored TCR-TCR, TCR-HLA and TCR-CMV co-occurrence with hypergeometric tests, applying a repertoire-size bias correction to TCR pairs. A later analysis estimated false discovery rates by permuting HLA or CMV assignments 20 times. In a later analysis, co-occurring TCRs were grouped using DBSCAN, with TCRdist sequence similarity added in when clustering inside HLA-allele-positive subsets. Repertoires with fewer than 30,000 or more than 120,000 public chains were left out of co-occurrence clustering, as were four to six repertoires with anomalous nucleotide sharing. Drawn from immuneACCESS, this table holds only the in-frame rearrangements with V and J called that TCRdb kept. Clones are partly lost; checked studies trace under half to an unresolved V gene and leave the rest unexplained. V, J and clone size are those of that table, while D and trimming were read from the DNA. The sample table shows tens of thousands of clones, and roughly 82% are seen once. The ten biggest clones cover under 12% of the sample.

The cohort consisted of 650 to 700 healthy bone marrow donors. At the time of sampling, every cohort member was nominally healthy, though immune exposures that went unrecorded were likely present. The donor tested CMV seropositive, placing the donor among the approximately 290 seropositive members of the cohort. A peripheral blood sample was collected from each donor, and TCR beta sequencing was performed on peripheral blood mononuclear cells. Genomic DNA extraction from the blood cell samples was performed with the Qiagen DNeasy Blood Extraction Kit. This clone was seen a handful of times. Its antigen remains undetermined. Qualities for individual bases were not recorded, and no much larger clone is one base off. The sample was PBMCs. This TCR was sampled from a woman aged 18-35 years in good health and CMV-seropositive.

The CDR3 has the sequence CASSLEGGTQPQHF. The DNA reads TGCGCCAGCAGCTTGGAAGGGGGCACTCAGCCCCAGCATTTT. The sequence links TRBV5-1 to TRBJ1-5, with TRBD1 matching 7 junction bases. The CDR3 runs 14 amino acids, cysteine and phenylalanine included. Only CDR3 DNA is held: 42 bases, read in frame from base 1. From a lookup of the germline V gene, CDR1 and CDR2 are SGHRS and YFSETQ. At the junction V is shortened by 0 bases and J by 6 bases; bases outside the gene matches: 3.